Listed below are T cell receptor beta chains from one sample, sequenced in a study of blood T cell repertoires in COVID-19. The table came from immunoSEQ multiplex PCR; TCRdb's copy has only in-frame clones and leaves some out. The table includes more than 250,000 clones, 87% detected once. The sample taken for sequencing was PBMCs or T cells enriched from blood (not recorded which). The receptors derive from a woman in her twenties or thirties who had recovered from COVID-19. Each CDR3 is given with its conserved first and last residue. A D gene is named only where the DNA matches it firmly. The size of a clone is reported for some rows only, either as once, few or many, or as a class for expanded clones.

>.|.|TRBV10-1|TRBJ2-7
CASSESFVSVQYF
TGCGCCAGCAGTGAGTCGTTCGTTTCTGTGCAGTACTTC
>.|TRBD1|TRBV2|TRBJ1-6
CASNPDRVNSPLHF
TGTGCCAGCAATCCCGACAGGGTGAATTCACCCCTCCACTTT
>.|TRBD2|TRBV9|TRBJ2-3
CASSVSGGVGDTQYF
TGTGCCAGCAGCGTTAGCGGGGGGGTGGGAGATACGCAGTATTTT
>once|.|TRBV6-6|TRBJ2-1
CASSSRDYNEQFF
TGTGCCAGCAGTTCCAGGGATTACAATGAGCAGTTCTTC
>.|.|TRBV11-2|TRBJ1-2
CASSSQGAVGYTF
TGTGCCAGCAGCTCACAGGGTGCGGTTGGCTACACCTTC
>.|.|TRBV7-9|TRBJ1-1
CASSAPGGDRTEAFF
TGTGCCAGCAGCGCCCCCGGGGGGGATCGGACTGAAGCTTTCTTT
>.|.|TRBV6-2/TRBV6-3|TRBJ1-2
CASSPPGIWNYGYTF
TGTGCCAGCAGTCCCCCCGGGATTTGGAACTATGGCTACACCTTC
>.|TRBD1|TRBV6-2/TRBV6-3|TRBJ2-2
CASSLQGSDTGELFF
TGTGCCAGCAGCCTACAGGGGTCCGACACCGGGGAGCTGTTTTTT
>.|.|TRBV4-3|TRBJ2-5
CASSQDLAGEETQYF
TGCGCCAGCAGCCAAGATCTGGCGGGTGAAGAGACCCAGTACTTC
>.|TRBD2|TRBV9|TRBJ2-1
CASSSGLAGVNEQFF
TGTGCCAGCAGCTCAGGACTAGCGGGGGTTAATGAGCAGTTCTTC
>.|.|TRBV30|TRBJ1-2
CAWKGGVYGYTF
TGTGCCTGGAAAGGAGGGGTCTATGGCTACACCTTC
>.|.|TRBV15|TRBJ1-5
CATSRNREGFQPQHF
TGTGCCACCAGCAGGAACAGGGAGGGATTTCAGCCCCAGCATTTT
>.|TRBD2|TRBV5-6|TRBJ2-1
CASTLGLAGGLHNEQFF
TGTGCCAGCACCCTTGGACTAGCGGGGGGGCTTCACAATGAGCAGTTCTTC
>.|TRBD1|TRBV14|TRBJ1-2
CASSQGQGNYGYTF
TGTGCCAGCAGCCAAGGACAGGGGAACTATGGCTACACCTTC
>.|.|TRBV7-8|TRBJ1-2
CASSPRRENYTF
TGTGCCAGCAGCCCTCGGAGGGAGAACTACACCTTC
>.|.|TRBV5-1|TRBJ2-3
CASSLGRVTDTQYF
TGCGCCAGCAGCTTGGGCAGGGTAACAGATACGCAGTATTTT
>.|.|TRBV7-8|TRBJ2-5
CASSRLGGLETQYF
TGTGCCAGCAGTCGACTCGGGGGGCTGGAGACCCAGTACTTC
>.|.|TRBV28|TRBJ1-1
CASRVGRGRGTEAFF
TGTGCCAGCAGAGTAGGGCGGGGAAGGGGCACTGAAGCTTTCTTT
>.|TRBD2|TRBV7-2|TRBJ2-1
CASSLAYLAANEQFF
TGTGCCAGCAGCTTAGCGTATCTAGCGGCGAATGAGCAGTTCTTC
>few|.|TRBV9|TRBJ1-6
CASSVAQVSPLHF
TGTGCCAGCAGCGTAGCCCAGGTTTCACCCCTCCACTTT
>.|TRBD1|TRBV3-1/TRBV3-2|TRBJ1-2
CASSQDWKGAGYTF
TGTGCCAGCAGCCAAGATTGGAAGGGGGCTGGCTACACCTTC
>once|.|TRBV12-3/TRBV12-4|TRBJ1-5
CASRRGGSGPQHF
TGTGCCAGCAGAAGGGGGGGGTCGGGGCCCCAGCATTTT
>once|TRBD1|TRBV18|TRBJ1-5
CASSPGLGQASQPQHF
TGTGCCAGCTCACCCGGATTGGGACAGGCGAGTCAGCCCCAGCATTTT
>.|TRBD1|TRBV4-1|TRBJ1-4
CASSQGVTGLGEKLFF
TGCGCCAGCAGCCAAGGCGTGACAGGGCTGGGGGAAAAACTGTTTTTT
>.|.|TRBV12-3/TRBV12-4|TRBJ2-3
CASRRGRLDTQYF
TGTGCCAGCAGGCGGGGACGCCTCGATACGCAGTATTTT
>.|.|TRBV20-1|TRBJ1-2
CSATGNYGYTF
TGCAGTGCTACAGGGAACTATGGCTACACCTTC
>.|TRBD2|TRBV7-2|TRBJ2-1
CASSSRTSGSYNEQFF
TGTGCCAGCAGCAGCCGGACTAGCGGTTCCTACAATGAGCAGTTCTTC
>.|TRBD1|TRBV19|TRBJ1-6
CASSTGGHSPLHF
TGTGCCAGTAGCACAGGGGGCCATTCACCCCTCCACTTT
>.|TRBD1|TRBV7-3|TRBJ2-2
CASSLTRDRGLDGELFF
TGTGCCAGCAGCTTAACCCGGGACAGGGGGCTGGACGGGGAGCTGTTTTTT